The T cell receptor beta chain under discussion was sequenced for a study of identical twins (dated by TCRdb to 2016 to 2018). Regarding the study in general: The study deep-sequenced TCR alpha and beta repertoires from monozygotic twins, unrelated adults of various ages and cord blood to test whether fetal clonotypes persist. Replicate twin experiments were performed at different times using different library preparation protocols to rule out contamination.

Every donor in the study was a healthy Caucasian. The twin cohort comprised three pairs of female monozygotic twins, all aged roughly 18 to 30 years. The RNA used for TCR libraries was isolated from peripheral blood mononuclear cells. The library was produced with 5' RACE. The sequencer listed for this sample is Illumina HiSeq 2000. Template switching introduced a universal primer binding site; the final cDNA contained a unique molecular identifier, enabling accurate counting of TCR cDNA molecules. First-strand cDNA for TCR alpha and beta chains was synthesized from specific primers in the conserved constant-segment region. To control for contamination, every cDNA library was double barcoded, receiving both a SMART-Mk sample barcode and Illumina barcodes. TruSeq adapter sequences and Illumina sample barcodes were added in two successive PCR steps. The Illumina HiSeq platform was used with custom primers to sequence TCR alpha and beta cDNA libraries. In the source study's methods: MiGEC processed the raw reads to extract unique molecular identifiers, while MiXCR was used to determine the CDR3 positions. Recombination models were inferred per individual with the repgenHMM and IGoR tools using an EM algorithm. The tcR package in R was used for shared clonotype analysis, with sharing normalized by the product of cloneset sizes. To study raw recombination free of thymic and clonal selection effects, out-of-frame nonproductive sequences were analyzed. The raw public reads went through TCRdb reprocessing: fastp at Q25, MiXCR clone calling, in-frame beta chains kept. Rows merge per CDR3 protein into single entries with the most common DNA and genes. These V and J calls are TCRdb output, not the study's own analysis. The sample table records 700,000 or so distinct CDR3 sequences; about 9.4% of these occur just once. The ten largest account for about 0.98% of the sample.

This clonotype was detected a few times. The antigen it binds to is not known. The record has no base qualities; no much larger clone is one base away. Paper-wide results and their limitations: Because the same donors could not be followed over many years, the conclusions depended on cross-sectional statistical analysis. Invariant T cells such as MAIT and iNKT could partly confound zero-insertion analyses, although diverse VJ usage argued against such confounding for most clonotypes. The excess sharing between twins in beta out-of-frame sequences was weaker because fewer shared sequences reduced the signal-to-noise ratio. In monozygotic twins, recombination models systematically underestimated out-of-frame TCR alpha sharing, but the models matched the sharing seen between unrelated individuals. Compared with coincidental sharing between unrelated individuals, out-of-frame TCR alpha sequences shared between twins had an excess of sequences with low generation probability. Fewer insertions were carried by abundant cord blood beta clonotypes, a similar but weaker trend appeared in young adult naive repertoires, and no such trend appeared in memory repertoires.

At the junction V is shortened by 8 bases and J by 3 bases, with 13 bases in between. The CDR3 numbers 14 residues from cysteine through phenylalanine. The entry retains the CDR3 DNA only, 42 bases that are in frame from base 1. From a lookup of the germline V gene, CDR1 and CDR2 are KGHDR and SFDVKD. These data were also filed under a second study, of yellow fever vaccine responses in identical twins. Per that second paper: According to the authors, in identical twins the way T cells responded to vaccination appeared partly convergent and partly personalized. The study precisely tracked vaccine-responding T cell clones in identical twins.

This TCR came from a young woman in good health. Sequencing was performed on PBMCs. The rearrangement combines TRBV24-1 with TRBJ2-4; the D gene is not confidently resolved. The CDR3: CATTPGAGKNIQYF. The DNA sequence is given as TGTGCCACCACCCCCGGAGCCGGCAAAAACATTCAGTACTTC.